The present entry profiles one T cell receptor beta chain with its context. Antigen specificity is unknown. Germline CDR1 is LGHNA and CDR2 is YSLEER. This CDR3 comprises 16 residues. All TRB cDNA libraries came from 5' RACE performed with UMI labels. TCRdb reanalyzed the 5' RACE reads and collapses them to one entry per CDR3 protein, without DNA. Its table records about 40,000 distinct CDR3 sequences. The data belong to a study of CXCR3-negative and CXCR3-positive naive CD8 T cells. Study outcomes and limitations: Memory CD8+ cells showed much lower diversity, while both naive subsets were comparably high. In naive cells, CXCR3-negative and CXCR3-positive subsets had similar TRBV-TRBJ usage; memory cells differed. Surface CD5 looked about the same in the naive subsets, so the authors worked out TCR strength from TRB CDR3 properties.

The origin of this receptor is a human donor in good health. Some clones in this sample may be carry-over from other donors' samples. What was sequenced was memory CD8+ T cells from blood. The rearrangement links TRBV4-3 to TRBJ1-5; the TRBD1 assignment by TCRdb is unverifiable without DNA. The CDR3: CASSQEASGSGQPQHF.